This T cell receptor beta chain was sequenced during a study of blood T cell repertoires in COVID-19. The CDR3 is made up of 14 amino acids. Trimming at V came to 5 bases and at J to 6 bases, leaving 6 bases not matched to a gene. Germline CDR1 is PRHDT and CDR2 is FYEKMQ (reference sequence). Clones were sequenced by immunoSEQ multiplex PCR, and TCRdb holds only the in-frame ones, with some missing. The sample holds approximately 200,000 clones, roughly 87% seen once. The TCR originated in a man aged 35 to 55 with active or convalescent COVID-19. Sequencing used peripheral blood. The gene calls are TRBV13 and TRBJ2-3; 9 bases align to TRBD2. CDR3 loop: CASSRGGGADTQYF. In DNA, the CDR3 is TGTGCCAGCAGCCGTGGCGGGGGGGCCGATACGCAGTATTTT.